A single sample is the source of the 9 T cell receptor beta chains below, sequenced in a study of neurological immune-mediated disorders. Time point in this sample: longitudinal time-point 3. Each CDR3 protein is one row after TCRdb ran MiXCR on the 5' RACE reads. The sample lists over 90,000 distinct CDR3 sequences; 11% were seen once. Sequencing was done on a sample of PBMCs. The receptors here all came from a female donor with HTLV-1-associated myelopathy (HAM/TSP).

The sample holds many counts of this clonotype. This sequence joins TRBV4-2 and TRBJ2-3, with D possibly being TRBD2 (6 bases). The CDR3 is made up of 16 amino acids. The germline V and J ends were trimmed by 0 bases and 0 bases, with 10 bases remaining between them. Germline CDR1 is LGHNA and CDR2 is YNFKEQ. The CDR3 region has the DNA TGTGCCAGCAGCCAAGAGGGGGGATCTAGCACAGATACGCAGTATTTT. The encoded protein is CASSQEGGSSTDTQYF.

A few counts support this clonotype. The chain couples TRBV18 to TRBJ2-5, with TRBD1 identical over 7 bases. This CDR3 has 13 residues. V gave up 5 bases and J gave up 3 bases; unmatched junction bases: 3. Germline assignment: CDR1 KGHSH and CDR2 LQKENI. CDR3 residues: CASSRDREETQYF. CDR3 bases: TGTGCCAGCTCAAGGGACAGAGAAGAGACCCAGTACTTC.

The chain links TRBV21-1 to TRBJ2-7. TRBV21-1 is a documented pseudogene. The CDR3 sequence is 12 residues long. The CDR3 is CASRKWLREQYF. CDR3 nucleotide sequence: TGTGCCAGCCGAAAGTGGCTTCGGGAGCAGTACTTC.

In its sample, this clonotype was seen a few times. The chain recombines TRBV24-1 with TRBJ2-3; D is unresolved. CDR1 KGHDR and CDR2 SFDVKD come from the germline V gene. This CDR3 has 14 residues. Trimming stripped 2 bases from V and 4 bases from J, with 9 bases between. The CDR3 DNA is TGTGCCACCAGTGATTCTTACGTTCCAGATACGCAGTATTTT. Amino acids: CATSDSYVPDTQYF.

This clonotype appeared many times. In DNA, the CDR3 is TGTGCCAGCAGATTAGACAGAAACAATGAGCAGTTCTTC. The encoded protein is CASRLDRNNEQFF. The chain has TRBV2 and TRBJ2-1; possibly TRBD1 for D (5 bases). Germline V gene data show CDR1 as SNHLY and CDR2 as FYNNEI. The CDR3 consists of 13 residues. Trimming took 6 bases from V and 5 from J, leaving 11 bases between them.

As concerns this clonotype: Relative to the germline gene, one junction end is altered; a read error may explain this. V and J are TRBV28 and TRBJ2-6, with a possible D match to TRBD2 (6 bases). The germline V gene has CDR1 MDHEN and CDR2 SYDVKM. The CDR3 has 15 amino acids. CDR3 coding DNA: TGTGCCAACAGTTTTAGCGGCTCTGGGGCCAACGTCCTGACTTTC. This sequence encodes CANSFSGSGANVLTF.

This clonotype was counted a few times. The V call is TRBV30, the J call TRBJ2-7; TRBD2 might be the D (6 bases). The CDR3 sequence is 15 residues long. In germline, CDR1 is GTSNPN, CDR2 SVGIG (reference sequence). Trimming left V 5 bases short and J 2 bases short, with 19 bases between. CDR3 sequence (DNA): TGTGCCTGGGCCCCAGGCGCGGGGTCCCCCTACGAGCAGTACTTC. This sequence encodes CAWAPGAGSPYEQYF.

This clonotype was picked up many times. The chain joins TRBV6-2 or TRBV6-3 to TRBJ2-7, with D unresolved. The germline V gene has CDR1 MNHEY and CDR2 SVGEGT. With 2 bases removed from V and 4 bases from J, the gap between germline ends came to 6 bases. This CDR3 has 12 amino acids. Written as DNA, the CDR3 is TGTGCCAGCAGTTACGGGGAATACGAGCAGTACTTC. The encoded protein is CASSYGEYEQYF.

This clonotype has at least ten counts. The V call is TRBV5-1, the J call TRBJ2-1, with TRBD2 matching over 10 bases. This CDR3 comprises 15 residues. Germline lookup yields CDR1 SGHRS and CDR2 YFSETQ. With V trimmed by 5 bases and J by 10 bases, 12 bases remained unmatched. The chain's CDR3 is CASSERSGGAHEQFF. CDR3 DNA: TGCGCCAGCAGTGAAAGGAGCGGGGGGGCCCACGAGCAGTTCTTC.